This T cell receptor (beta chain) was sequenced for a study of vaccination and CD4 T cells after COVID-19. Looking at the study overall: Overlapping spike peptides of SARS-CoV-2, HCoV-NL63, HCoV-OC43 and HCoV-229E stimulated the cells.

Treatment described: roughly 10-day PBMC culture with coronavirus spike peptide pools or control peptides (ViraFEST assay). One should note that the unexposed donor's CD4+ T cells were collected before the COVID-19 pandemic (2011-2018). The Oncomine TCR Beta short-read assay sequenced DNA from cultured CD4+ T cells. The authors extracted genomic DNA from cultured CD4+ T cells. TCRdb ran MiXCR on the PCR reads and lists one entry per CDR3 protein. There are about 4,400 distinct CDR3 sequences in the sample; around 28% occur only once, and about 45% lies in the top ten. Regarding this clonotype: What it recognizes is unknown.

Germline CDR1 and CDR2: LNHDA and SQIVND (reference sequence). The CDR3 loop spans 15 amino acids. The V and J ends lost 8 bases and 0 bases, in that order; junction bases with no gene match: 4. The TCR was taken from a human donor in good health. The J gene is TRBJ2-2, the V gene TRBV19; 9 nucleotides align to TRBD2. The sample taken for sequencing was CD4+ T cells from blood, cultured in vitro. This CDR3 reads CASASGDANTGELFF. The CDR3 nucleotides are TGTGCCAGTGCTAGCGGGGATGCGAACACCGGGGAGCTGTTTTTT.